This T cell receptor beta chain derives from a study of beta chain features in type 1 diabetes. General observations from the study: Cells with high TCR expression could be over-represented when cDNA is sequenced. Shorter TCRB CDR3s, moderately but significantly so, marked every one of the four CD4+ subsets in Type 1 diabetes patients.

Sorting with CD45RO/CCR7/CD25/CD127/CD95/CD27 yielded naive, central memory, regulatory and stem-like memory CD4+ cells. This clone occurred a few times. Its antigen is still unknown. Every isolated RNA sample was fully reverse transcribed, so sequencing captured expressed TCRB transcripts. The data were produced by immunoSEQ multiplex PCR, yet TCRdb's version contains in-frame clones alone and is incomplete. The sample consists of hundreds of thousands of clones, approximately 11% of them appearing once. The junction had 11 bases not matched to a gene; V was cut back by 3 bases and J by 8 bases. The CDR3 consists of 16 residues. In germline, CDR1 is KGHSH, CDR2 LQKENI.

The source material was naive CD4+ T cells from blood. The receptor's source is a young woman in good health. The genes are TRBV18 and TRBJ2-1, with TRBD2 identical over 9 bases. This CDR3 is CASSPSGRMRSDEQFF. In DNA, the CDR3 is TGTGCCAGCTCACCTAGCGGGAGAATGAGGAGCGATGAGCAGTTCTTC.